These 20 T cell receptor beta chains share one sample of origin, sequenced in a study of T cell responses to AZD1222 COVID-19 vaccine. The repertoire was sequenced with immunoSEQ multiplex PCR; TCRdb's copy has only in-frame clones and lacks some. The sample records approximately 100,000 clones, about 88% being singletons. Sample: peripheral blood, taken 28 days after the second AZD1222 dose. The source is an adult who received the AZD1222 COVID-19 vaccine.

The chain uses TRBV6-5 and TRBJ1-5, with 9 bases aligning to TRBD1. In germline, CDR1 is MNHEY, CDR2 SVGAGI. V lost 5 bases and J lost 5; bases outside the gene matches: 4. The CDR3 loop spans 14 amino acids. For the CDR3, the DNA is TGTGCCAGCAGTCCGACAGGGGGGGATCAGCCCCAGCATTTT. Its protein product is CASSPTGGDQPQHF.

The chain uses TRBV27 and TRBJ2-7; TRBD1 aligns across 7 bases. Germline V gives CDR1 MNHEY, CDR2 SMNVEV (reference sequence). J lost 1 base, V lost 7 bases, and 10 bases had no gene match. The CDR3 length is 15 residues. The CDR3 spells CASTDPGQRSYEQYF. In DNA, the CDR3 is TGTGCCAGCACTGACCCGGGACAGAGGTCCTACGAGCAGTACTTC.

This clone was seen only a few times. The chain joins TRBV29-1 to TRBJ2-5; D is possibly TRBD2 (7 bases). CDR3 length: 13 amino acids. From germline, CDR1 is SQVTM and CDR2 ANQGSEA. CDR3 region: CSAFTGGGETQYF. The CDR3 region has the DNA TGCAGTGCCTTTACGGGGGGCGGAGAGACCCAGTACTTC.

This clone was picked up one time. The V call is TRBV10-3, the J call TRBJ2-3; D may be TRBD1 or TRBD2 (6 bases each). V lost 10 bases and J 1 base, leaving 15 bases between the germline ends. Germline V gene lookup returns CDR1 ENHRY and CDR2 SYGVKD. CDR3 length: 14 amino acids. CDR3 in DNA: TGTGCCACCCGAGGGGGGCTGGGCACAGATACGCAGTATTTT. It translates to CATRGGLGTDTQYF.

The rearrangement uses TRBV19 and TRBJ2-3, with D possibly being TRBD2 (5 bases). Trimming took 3 bases from V and 6 from J, leaving 13 bases between them. The germline CDR1 and CDR2 sequences are LNHDA and SQIVND (reference sequence). The CDR3 has 14 amino acids. Here the CDR3 reads CASSIQAGPDTQYF. As DNA, the CDR3 is TGTGCCAGTAGTATTCAGGCGGGCCCTGATACGCAGTATTTT.

This rearrangement joins TRBV6-5 to TRBJ2-5; TRBD2 matches 9 bases. This CDR3 comprises 15 residues. The germline V gene encodes CDR1 MNHEY and CDR2 SVGAGI. V shed 6 bases and J 3 bases; nucleotides not matched to a gene: 8. This CDR3 is CASRGGTSSKETQYF. CDR3 bases: TGTGCCAGCAGGGGTGGGACTAGCTCAAAAGAGACCCAGTACTTC.

The chain carries TRBV19 and TRBJ1-5; TRBD1 agrees at 9 bases. Unmatched junction bases numbered 4, after V lost 6 bases and J lost 1 base. The CDR3 length is 15 residues. Germline V gives CDR1 LNHDA, CDR2 SQIVND (reference sequence). CDR3 nucleotide sequence: TGTGCCAGTAGGAAGGACAGGGGCAGCAATCAGCCCCAGCATTTT. This sequence encodes CASRKDRGSNQPQHF.

The chain employs TRBV30 and TRBJ1-1, with no clear D. Germline assignment: CDR1 GTSNPN and CDR2 SVGIG (reference sequence). Between the trimmed V and J ends, which lost 2 bases and 4 bases, there was a span of 11 bases. The CDR3 length is 13 residues. CDR3 DNA: TGTGCCTGGAGTAGGACTGAATCCACTGAAGCTTTCTTT. It encodes CAWSRTESTEAFF. The full variable domain, rest sourced from reference TRBV30 and TRBJ1-1, is SQTIHQWPATLVQPVGSPLSLECTVEGTSNPNLYWYRQAAGRGLQLLFYSVGIGQISSEVPQNLSASRPQDRQFILSSKKLLLSDSGFYLCAWSRTESTEAFFGQGTRLTVV.

The V call is TRBV7-3, the J call TRBJ2-2; no firm D call. This CDR3 has 15 residues. V gave up 0 bases and J gave up 0 bases, with 5 bases separating them. Germline V lookup: CDR1 SGHTA, CDR2 FQGTGA. The CDR3 region is CASSLTGPNTGELFF. In DNA, the CDR3 is TGTGCCAGCAGCTTAACAGGACCGAACACCGGGGAGCTGTTTTTT.

This chain connects TRBV6-6 to TRBJ1-6; D call uncertain. The germline V gene has CDR1 MNHNY and CDR2 SVGAGI (reference sequence). This CDR3 has 13 amino acids. The germline V and J ends were trimmed by 10 bases and 0 bases, with 7 bases remaining between them. The CDR3 loop reads CANKGSYNSPLHF. For the CDR3, the DNA is TGTGCCAACAAGGGCTCCTATAATTCACCCCTCCACTTT.

The V gene is TRBV6-4, the J gene TRBJ1-2, with 9 bases lining up with TRBD1. V lost 5 bases, J lost 7 bases, and 8 bases stayed unmatched. Germline V CDR1 and CDR2: MRHNA, SNTAGT. CDR3 length: 14 residues. CDR3 residues: CASSMDRGVGGYTF. The CDR3 nucleotides read TGTGCCAGCAGTATGGACAGGGGAGTTGGTGGCTACACCTTC.

This clone was seen just once. This chain uses TRBV7-9 with TRBJ2-7, with 7 nucleotides matching TRBD1. Germline V lookup: CDR1 SEHNR, CDR2 FQNEAQ (reference sequence). V lost 2 bases, J lost 6 bases, and 4 bases stayed unmatched. The CDR3 is made up of 13 amino acids. Here the CDR3 DNA reads TGTGCCAGCAGCTTAACGACAGGGTTCGAGCAGTACTTC. It translates to CASSLTTGFEQYF.

The chain links TRBV3-1 (or the pseudogene TRBV3-2) to TRBJ1-6, with TRBD1 identical over 9 bases. The CDR3 has 17 amino acids. CDR1 is LGHDT and CDR2 is YNNKEL in the germline V gene (reference sequence). With 5 bases clipped from V and 6 bases from J, the junction kept 11 bases outside the gene matches. CDR3 bases: TGTGCCAGCAGCTCCCGGACAGGGGCTGTCCCTAATTCACCCCTCCACTTT. Protein: CASSSRTGAVPNSPLHF.

The CDR3 nucleotides read TGCAGCGTTGATCTGGCAGGGGACACCTTC. Its protein is CSVDLAGDTF. V gene TRBV29-1 combines with J gene TRBJ1-2, with D tentatively TRBD1 (6 bases). The CDR3 totals 10 residues. With 3 bases removed from V and 12 bases from J, the gap between germline ends came to 11 bases. CDR1 is SQVTM, CDR2 ANQGSEA, per germline.

The J gene is TRBJ1-6, the V gene TRBV7-9; TRBD1 is a possible D gene (5 bases). The CDR3 spans 14 residues. The ends were cut back, 0 bases at V and 5 bases at J, with 5 bases in the middle. CDR1 and CDR2 (germline): SEHNR, FQNEAQ (reference sequence). In DNA, the CDR3 is TGTGCCAGCAGCTTAGCGACAGATAATTCACCCCTCCACTTT. It codes for CASSLATDNSPLHF.

The gene calls are TRBV9 and TRBJ1-5, with 10 nucleotides matching TRBD1. Germline values: CDR1 SGDLS, CDR2 YYNGEE. The CDR3 is 18 residues long. J gave up 3 bases and V 2 bases, and 11 bases lay outside the gene matches. CDR3 in DNA: TGTGCCAGCAGCGTGGACAGGGGGTCCCCTCTAGTCAATCAGCCCCAGCATTTT. It specifies CASSVDRGSPLVNQPQHF.

The chain combines TRBV12-3 or TRBV12-4 with TRBJ1-2; D is unclear. Trimming cost V 5 bases and J 5 bases, with 12 bases left between them. The CDR3 runs to 13 residues. The CDR3 sequence is CASSLILPYGYTF. Written as DNA, the CDR3 is TGTGCCAGCAGTCTGATCCTCCCGTATGGCTACACCTTC.

The V and J genes are TRBV5-1 and TRBJ1-2, with 8 bases lining up with TRBD1. J lost 4 bases, V lost 5 bases, and 7 bases had no gene match. The CDR3 runs 14 residues. Per germline, CDR1 SGHRS and CDR2 YFSETQ. CDR3 residues: CASRTGQGSYGYTF. CDR3 nucleotide sequence: TGCGCCAGCAGGACCGGACAGGGTTCCTATGGCTACACCTTC.

This rearrangement joins TRBV7-9 to TRBJ1-2, with a possible D match to TRBD1 (5 bases). CDR3 length equals 14 residues. V was cut by 1 base and J by 3 bases, with 9 bases left in between. Germline V gene data show CDR1 as SEHNR and CDR2 as FQNEAQ (reference sequence). CDR3: CASSLGTLDYGYTF. Here the CDR3 DNA reads TGTGCCAGCAGCTTAGGGACACTGGACTATGGCTACACCTTC.

This sequence joins TRBV2 and TRBJ1-4; possible D gene TRBD1, 6 bases. The CDR3 has 13 amino acids. Germline V gives CDR1 SNHLY, CDR2 FYNNEI. V was cut by 5 bases and J by 7 bases, with 11 bases left in between. CDR3: CASSQQGVEKLFF. The CDR3 nucleotides read TGTGCCAGCAGTCAACAGGGTGTTGAAAAACTGTTTTTT.